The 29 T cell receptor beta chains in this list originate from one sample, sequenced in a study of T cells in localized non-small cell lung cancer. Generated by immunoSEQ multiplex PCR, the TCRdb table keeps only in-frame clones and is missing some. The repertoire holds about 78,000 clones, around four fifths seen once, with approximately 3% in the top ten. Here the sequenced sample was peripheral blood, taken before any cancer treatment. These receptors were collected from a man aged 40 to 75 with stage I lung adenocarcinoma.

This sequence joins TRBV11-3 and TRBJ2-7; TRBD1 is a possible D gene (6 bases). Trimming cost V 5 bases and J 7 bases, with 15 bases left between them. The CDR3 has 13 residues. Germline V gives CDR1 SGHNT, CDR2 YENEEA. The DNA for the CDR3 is TGTGCCAGCAGCCAAGAACCAGGGACAGAGCAGTACTTC. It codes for CASSQEPGTEQYF. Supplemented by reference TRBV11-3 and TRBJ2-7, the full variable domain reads EAGVVQSPRYKIIEKKQPVAFWCNPISGHNTLYWYLQNLGQGPELLIRYENEEAVDDSQLPKDRFSAERLKGVDSTLKIQPAELGDSAVYLCASSQEPGTEQYFGPGTRLTVT.

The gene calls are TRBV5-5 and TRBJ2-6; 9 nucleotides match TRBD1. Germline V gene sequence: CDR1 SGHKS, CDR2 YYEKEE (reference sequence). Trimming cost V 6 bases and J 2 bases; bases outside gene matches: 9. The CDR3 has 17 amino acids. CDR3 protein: CASTLGQGEPGANVLTF. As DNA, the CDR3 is TGTGCCAGCACCCTGGGACAGGGAGAACCTGGGGCCAACGTCCTGACTTTC.

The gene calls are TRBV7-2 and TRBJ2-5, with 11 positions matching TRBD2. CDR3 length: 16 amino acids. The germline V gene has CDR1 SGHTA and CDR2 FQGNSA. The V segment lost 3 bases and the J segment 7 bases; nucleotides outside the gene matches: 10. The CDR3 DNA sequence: TGTGCCAGCAGCTTGACTAGCGGGGCCACTCCGGGGACCCAGTACTTC. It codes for CASSLTSGATPGTQYF.

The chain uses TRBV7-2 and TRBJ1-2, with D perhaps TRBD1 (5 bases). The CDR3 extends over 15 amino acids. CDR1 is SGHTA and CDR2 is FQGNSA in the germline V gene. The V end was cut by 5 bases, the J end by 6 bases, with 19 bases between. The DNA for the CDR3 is TGTGCCAGCAGCACCGTTCGCGGGGCCGGCGATGGCTACACCTTC. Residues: CASSTVRGAGDGYTF. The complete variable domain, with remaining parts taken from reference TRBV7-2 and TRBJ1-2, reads GAGVSQSPSNKVTEKGKDVELRCDPISGHTALYWYRQSLGQGLEFLIYFQGNSAPDKSGLPSDRFSAERTGGSVSTLTIQRTQQEDSAVYLCASSTVRGAGDGYTFGSGTRLTVV.

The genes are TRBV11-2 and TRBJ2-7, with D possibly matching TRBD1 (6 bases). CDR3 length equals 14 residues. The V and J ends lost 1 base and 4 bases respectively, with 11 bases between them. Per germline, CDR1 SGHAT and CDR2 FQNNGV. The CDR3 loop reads CASSLGTGRYEQYF. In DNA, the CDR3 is TGTGCCAGCAGCTTAGGAACAGGGAGATACGAGCAGTACTTC.

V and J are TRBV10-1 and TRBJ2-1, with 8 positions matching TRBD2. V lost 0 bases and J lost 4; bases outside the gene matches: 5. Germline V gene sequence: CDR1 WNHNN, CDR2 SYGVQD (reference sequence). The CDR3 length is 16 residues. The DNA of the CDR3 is TGCGCCAGCAGTGAGTCGATCGGGACTAGATACAATGAGCAGTTCTTC. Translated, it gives CASSESIGTRYNEQFF.

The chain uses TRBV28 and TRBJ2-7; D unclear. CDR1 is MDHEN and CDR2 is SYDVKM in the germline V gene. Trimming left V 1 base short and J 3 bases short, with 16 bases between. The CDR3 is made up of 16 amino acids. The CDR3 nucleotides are TGTGCCAGCAGTTTATCAGCCCGTCCGTCGGGCTACGAGCAGTACTTC. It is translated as CASSLSARPSGYEQYF.

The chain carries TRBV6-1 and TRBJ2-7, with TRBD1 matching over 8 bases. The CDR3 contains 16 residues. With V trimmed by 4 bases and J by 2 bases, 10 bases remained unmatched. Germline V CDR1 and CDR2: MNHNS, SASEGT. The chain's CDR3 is CASSAQGQVVTYEQYF. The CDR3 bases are TGTGCCAGCAGTGCCCAGGGACAGGTGGTTACCTACGAGCAGTACTTC.

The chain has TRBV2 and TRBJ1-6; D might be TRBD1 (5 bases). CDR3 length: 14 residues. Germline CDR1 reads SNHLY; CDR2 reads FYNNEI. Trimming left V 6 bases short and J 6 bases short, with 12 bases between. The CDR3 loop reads CASSLGQSNSPLHF. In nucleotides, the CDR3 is TGTGCCAGCAGCCTGGGGCAGTCTAATTCACCCCTCCACTTT.

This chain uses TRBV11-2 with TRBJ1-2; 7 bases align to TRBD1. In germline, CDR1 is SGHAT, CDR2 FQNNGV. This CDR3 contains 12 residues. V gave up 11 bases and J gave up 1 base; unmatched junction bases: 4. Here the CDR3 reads CAARQGNYGYTF. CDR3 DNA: TGTGCCGCAAGACAGGGTAACTATGGCTACACCTTC.

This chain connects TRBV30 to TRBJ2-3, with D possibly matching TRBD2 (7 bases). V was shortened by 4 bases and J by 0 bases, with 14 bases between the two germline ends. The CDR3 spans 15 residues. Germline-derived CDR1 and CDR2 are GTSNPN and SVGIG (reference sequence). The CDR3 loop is CAWTGGGFSTDTQYF. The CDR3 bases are TGTGCCTGGACCGGCGGGGGCTTTAGCACAGATACGCAGTATTTT.

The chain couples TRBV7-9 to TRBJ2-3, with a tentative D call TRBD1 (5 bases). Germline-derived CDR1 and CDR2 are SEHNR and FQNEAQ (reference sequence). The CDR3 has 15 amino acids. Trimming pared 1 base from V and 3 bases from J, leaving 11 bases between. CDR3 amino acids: CASSLVRQTTDTQYF. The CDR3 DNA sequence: TGTGCCAGCAGCTTAGTCAGACAGACAACAGATACGCAGTATTTT.

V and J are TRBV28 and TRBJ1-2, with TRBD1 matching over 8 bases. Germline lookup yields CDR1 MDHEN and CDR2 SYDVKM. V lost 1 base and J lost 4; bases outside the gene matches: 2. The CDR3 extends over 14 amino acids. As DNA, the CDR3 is TGTGCCAGCAGTTTATCAGGGGGCAGCTATGGCTACACCTTC. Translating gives CASSLSGGSYGYTF.

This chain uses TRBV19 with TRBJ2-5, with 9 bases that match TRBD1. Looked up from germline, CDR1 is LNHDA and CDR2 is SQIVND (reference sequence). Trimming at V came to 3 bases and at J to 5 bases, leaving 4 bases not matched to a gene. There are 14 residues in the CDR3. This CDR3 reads CASSITGGAETQYF. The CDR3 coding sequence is TGTGCCAGTAGTATTACAGGGGGCGCGGAGACCCAGTACTTC.

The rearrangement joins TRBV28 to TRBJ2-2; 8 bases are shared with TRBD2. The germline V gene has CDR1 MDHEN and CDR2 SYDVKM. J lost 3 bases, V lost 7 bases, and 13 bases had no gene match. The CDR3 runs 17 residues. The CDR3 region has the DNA TGTGCCAGCATTGCCCCCTCCGGGAGGGCCGACACCGGGGAGCTGTTTTTT. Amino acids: CASIAPSGRADTGELFF.

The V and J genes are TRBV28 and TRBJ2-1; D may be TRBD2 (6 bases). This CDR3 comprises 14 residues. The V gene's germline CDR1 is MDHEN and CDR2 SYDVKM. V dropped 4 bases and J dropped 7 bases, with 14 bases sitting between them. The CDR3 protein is CASSSGGGRNEQFF. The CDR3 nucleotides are TGTGCCAGCAGTTCCGGCGGAGGGAGGAATGAGCAGTTCTTC.

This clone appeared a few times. The CDR3 sequence: CASSPGLNTIYF. The CDR3 bases are TGTGCCAGCAGCCCGGGTCTGAACACCATATATTTT. V is TRBV7-2 and J is TRBJ1-3; D uncertain. Trimming removed 5 bases from V and 7 bases from J, with 9 bases in between. The germline V gene encodes CDR1 SGHTA and CDR2 FQGNSA. The CDR3 loop spans 12 amino acids.

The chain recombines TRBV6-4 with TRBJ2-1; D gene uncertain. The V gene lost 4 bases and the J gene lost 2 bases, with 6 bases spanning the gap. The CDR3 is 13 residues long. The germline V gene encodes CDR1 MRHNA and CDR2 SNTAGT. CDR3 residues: CASSVGPYNEQFF. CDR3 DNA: TGTGCCAGCAGTGTAGGTCCCTACAATGAGCAGTTCTTC.

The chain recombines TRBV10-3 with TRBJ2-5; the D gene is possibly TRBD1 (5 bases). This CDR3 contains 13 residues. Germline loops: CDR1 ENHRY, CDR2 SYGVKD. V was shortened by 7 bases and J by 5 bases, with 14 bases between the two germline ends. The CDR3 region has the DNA TGTGCCATCAAGAAACAGGACGAGGAGACCCAGTACTTC. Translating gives CAIKKQDEETQYF.

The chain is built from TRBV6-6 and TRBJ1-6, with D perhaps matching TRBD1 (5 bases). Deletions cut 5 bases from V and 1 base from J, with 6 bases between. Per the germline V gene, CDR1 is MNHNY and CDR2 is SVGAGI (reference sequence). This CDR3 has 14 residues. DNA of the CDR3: TGTGCCAGCAGTGAGGGGTCCTATAATTCACCCCTCCACTTT. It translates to CASSEGSYNSPLHF.

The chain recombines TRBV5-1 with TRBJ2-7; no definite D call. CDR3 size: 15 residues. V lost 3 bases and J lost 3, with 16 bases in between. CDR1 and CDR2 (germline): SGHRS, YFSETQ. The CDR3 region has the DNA TGCGCCAGCAGCTCCCAGACGACAACCGTCTACGAGCAGTACTTC. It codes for CASSSQTTTVYEQYF. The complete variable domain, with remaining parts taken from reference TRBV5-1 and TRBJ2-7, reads KAGVTQTPRYLIKTRGQQVTLSCSPISGHRSVSWYQQTPGQGLQFLFEYFSETQRNKGNFPGRFSGRQFSNSRSEMNVSTLELGDSALYLCASSSQTTTVYEQYFGPGTRLTVT.

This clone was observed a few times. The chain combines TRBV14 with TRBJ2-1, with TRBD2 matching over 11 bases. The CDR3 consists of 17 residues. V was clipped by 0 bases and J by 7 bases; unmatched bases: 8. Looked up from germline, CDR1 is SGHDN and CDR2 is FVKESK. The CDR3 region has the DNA TGTGCCAGCAGCCAAGACAGGGCTAGCGGGAGGTGGAATGAGCAGTTCTTC. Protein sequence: CASSQDRASGRWNEQFF. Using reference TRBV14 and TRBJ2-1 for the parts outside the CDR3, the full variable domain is EAGVTQFPSHSVIEKGQTVTLRCDPISGHDNLYWYRRVMGKEIKFLLHFVKESKQDESGMPNNRFLAERTGGTYSTLKVQPAELEDSGVYFCASSQDRASGRWNEQFFGPGTRLTVL.

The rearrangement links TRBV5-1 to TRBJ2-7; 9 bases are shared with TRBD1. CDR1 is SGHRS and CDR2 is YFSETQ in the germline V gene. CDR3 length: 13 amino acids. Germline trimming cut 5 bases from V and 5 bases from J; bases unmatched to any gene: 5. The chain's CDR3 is CASSGTGTDEQYF. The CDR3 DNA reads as TGCGCCAGCAGTGGGACAGGGACAGACGAGCAGTACTTC.

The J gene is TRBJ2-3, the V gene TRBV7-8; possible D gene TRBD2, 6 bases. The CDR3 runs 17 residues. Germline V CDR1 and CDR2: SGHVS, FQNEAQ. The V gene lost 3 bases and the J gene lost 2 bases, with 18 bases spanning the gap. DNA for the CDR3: TGTGCCAGCAGCTTGAGGTCAGGACGGAGGGTCACAGATACGCAGTATTTT. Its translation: CASSLRSGRRVTDTQYF.

CDR3 amino acids: CASSVGLYYEQYF. For the CDR3, the DNA is TGTGCCAGCAGCGTAGGACTGTACTACGAGCAGTACTTC. The chain has TRBV9 and TRBJ2-7; no definite D call. Trimming stripped 0 bases from V and 3 bases from J, with 7 bases between. The germline V gene encodes CDR1 SGDLS and CDR2 YYNGEE. The CDR3 is 13 amino acids. Full variable domain (missing parts from reference TRBV9 and TRBJ2-7): DSGVTQTPKHLITATGQRVTLRCSPRSGDLSVYWYQQSLDQGLQFLIQYYNGEERAKGNILERFSAQQFPDLHSELNLSSLELGDSALYFCASSVGLYYEQYFGPGTRLTVT.

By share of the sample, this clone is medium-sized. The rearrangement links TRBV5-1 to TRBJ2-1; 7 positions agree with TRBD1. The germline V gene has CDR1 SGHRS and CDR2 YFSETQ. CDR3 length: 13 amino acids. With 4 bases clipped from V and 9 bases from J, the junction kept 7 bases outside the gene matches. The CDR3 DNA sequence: TGCGCCAGCAGCCAGACAGGGTTTGGTGAGCAGTTCTTC. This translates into CASSQTGFGEQFF. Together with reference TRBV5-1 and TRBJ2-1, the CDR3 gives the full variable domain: KAGVTQTPRYLIKTRGQQVTLSCSPISGHRSVSWYQQTPGQGLQFLFEYFSETQRNKGNFPGRFSGRQFSNSRSEMNVSTLELGDSALYLCASSQTGFGEQFFGPGTRLTVL.

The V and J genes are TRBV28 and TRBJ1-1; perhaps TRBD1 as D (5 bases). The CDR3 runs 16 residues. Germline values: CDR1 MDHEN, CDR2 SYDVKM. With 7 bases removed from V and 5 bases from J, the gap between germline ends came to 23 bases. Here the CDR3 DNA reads TGTGCCAGCATTTATAGGGGTAAATTTTTTCAAACTGAAGCTTTCTTT. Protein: CASIYRGKFFQTEAFF. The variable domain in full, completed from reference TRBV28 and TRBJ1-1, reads DVKVTQSSRYLVKRTGEKVFLECVQDMDHENMFWYRQDPGLGLRLIYFSYDVKMKEKGDIPEGYSVSREKKERFSLILESASTNQTSMYLCASIYRGKFFQTEAFFGQGTRLTVV.

CDR3 DNA sequence: TGTGCCAGCAGCCGAGCCTTAGGATTAGCCAAAGAGACCCAGTACTTC. This sequence encodes CASSRALGLAKETQYF. The gene calls are TRBV7-9 and TRBJ2-5; D is unclear. Germline CDR1 reads SEHNR; CDR2 reads FQNEAQ (reference sequence). V was clipped by 5 bases and J by 3 bases, with 19 bases between them. This CDR3 has 16 residues. Full variable domain (rest looked up from reference TRBV7-9 and TRBJ2-5): DTGVSQNPRHKITKRGQNVTFRCDPISEHNRLYWYRQTLGQGPEFLTYFQNEAQLEKSRLLSDRFSAERPKGSFSTLEIQRTEQGDSAMYLCASSRALGLAKETQYFGPGTRLLVL.

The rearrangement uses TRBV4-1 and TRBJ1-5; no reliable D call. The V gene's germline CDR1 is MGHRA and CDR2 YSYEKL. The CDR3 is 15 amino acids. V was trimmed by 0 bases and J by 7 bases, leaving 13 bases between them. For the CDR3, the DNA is TGCGCCAGCAGCCAAGATAGGAGCGCGGGACAGCCCCAGCATTTT. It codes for CASSQDRSAGQPQHF.